Below, 19 T cell receptor beta chains from the same sample are listed, as sequenced in a study of T cell responses to AZD1222 COVID-19 vaccine. Sequenced by immunoSEQ multiplex PCR; TCRdb stores in-frame clones only, minus some. The repertoire includes roughly 150,000 clones, about 92% of them detected once, and roughly 3.4% sits in the top ten. The sequences come from peripheral blood, collected 28 days after the second AZD1222 dose. The receptors stem from an adult who received the AZD1222 COVID-19 vaccine.

CDR3 loop: CASRRTATNEKLFF. CDR3 DNA sequence: TGTGCCAGCAGGCGGACAGCAACTAATGAAAAACTGTTTTTT. The V gene is TRBV6-5, the J gene TRBJ1-4, with TRBD1 as a possible D gene (6 bases). CDR3 size: 14 residues. The germline gives CDR1 MNHEY, CDR2 SVGAGI. The ends were cut back, 6 bases at V and 0 bases at J, with 8 bases in the middle.

The V gene is TRBV30, the J gene TRBJ1-2; D perhaps matches TRBD1 (6 bases). The CDR3 spans 17 residues. Germline values: CDR1 GTSNPN, CDR2 SVGIG (reference sequence). With 4 bases removed from V and 4 bases from J, the gap between germline ends came to 25 bases. CDR3 DNA sequence: TGTGCCTGGACCCCCAGGGGAACTCCGAGGGTACTCTATGGCTACACCTTC. It encodes CAWTPRGTPRVLYGYTF.

For the CDR3, the DNA is TGTGCCAGCAGTACCCCGACAGGGGGCAACATTCAGTACTTC. It is translated as CASSTPTGGNIQYF. The gene calls are TRBV28 and TRBJ2-4, with 10 bases that match TRBD1. Looked up from germline, CDR1 is MDHEN and CDR2 is SYDVKM. The CDR3 runs 14 residues. V lost 5 bases and J lost 7; bases outside the gene matches: 5.

The chain has TRBV6-6 and TRBJ2-5; 7 bases fit TRBD2. The CDR3 contains 16 residues. Germline V lookup: CDR1 MNHNY, CDR2 SVGAGI (reference sequence). V gave up 7 bases and J gave up 2 bases; unmatched junction bases: 13. CDR3 nucleotide sequence: TGTGCCAGCACCCCGGGGAGGGTCTCTGTTCAAGAGACCCAGTACTTC. Residues: CASTPGRVSVQETQYF.

The V gene is TRBV5-1, the J gene TRBJ1-6; unclear D gene. Germline CDR1 is SGHRS and CDR2 is YFSETQ. The V end lost 1 base, the J end lost 5 bases, and 13 bases lay between the germline ends. CDR3 length: 16 residues. CDR3: CASSLPPGRDNSPLHF. CDR3 DNA sequence: TGCGCCAGCAGCTTGCCTCCCGGGCGGGATAATTCACCCCTCCACTTT.

The chain links TRBV24-1 to TRBJ1-4, with D tentatively TRBD1 (5 bases). V gave up 3 bases and J gave up 10 bases, with 11 bases separating them. The CDR3 runs to 13 residues. CDR1 KGHDR and CDR2 SFDVKD come from the germline V gene. The DNA of the CDR3 is TGTGCCACCAGTGATGGGACTGCAGGAAAACTGTTTTTT. Translating it yields CATSDGTAGKLFF.

The rearrangement links TRBV5-1 to TRBJ2-6, with a possible D match to TRBD1 (5 bases). V lost 4 bases to trimming and J lost 0 bases, with 17 bases between them. The germline gives CDR1 SGHRS, CDR2 YFSETQ. CDR3 length: 18 amino acids. The CDR3, as DNA: TGCGCCAGCAGCCCTACTCTGGACATTTTCTCTGGGGCCAACGTCCTGACTTTC. Its translation is CASSPTLDIFSGANVLTF.

The genes are TRBV9 and TRBJ2-1; TRBD2 agrees at 7 bases. The CDR3 contains 16 residues. From germline, CDR1 is SGDLS and CDR2 YYNGEE. The trim removed 4 bases at V and 0 bases at J, leaving 7 bases unmatched. In DNA form, the CDR3 reads TGTGCCAGCAGCACGCTAGCGGTTAGCTCCTACAATGAGCAGTTCTTC. The encoded protein is CASSTLAVSSYNEQFF.

The gene calls are TRBV28 and TRBJ2-7; no firm D call. Germline V gene data show CDR1 as MDHEN and CDR2 as SYDVKM. CDR3 size: 13 residues. Trimming shortened V by 3 bases and J by 1 base, and 7 bases separated the two germline ends. CDR3 sequence: CASSFVNSYEQYF. CDR3 coding DNA: TGTGCCAGCAGTTTCGTCAATTCCTACGAGCAGTACTTC.

The gene calls are TRBV28 and TRBJ2-1; no reliable D call. Germline lookup yields CDR1 MDHEN and CDR2 SYDVKM. Trimming removed 6 bases from V and 3 bases from J, with 12 bases in between. The CDR3 totals 14 residues. CDR3 loop: CASSPRAFYNEQFF. CDR3 DNA: TGTGCCAGCAGCCCCCGGGCCTTCTACAATGAGCAGTTCTTC. The full variable domain, rest sourced from reference TRBV28 and TRBJ2-1, is DVKVTQSSRYLVKRTGEKVFLECVQDMDHENMFWYRQDPGLGLRLIYFSYDVKMKEKGDIPEGYSVSREKKERFSLILESASTNQTSMYLCASSPRAFYNEQFFGPGTRLTVL.

The chain is built from TRBV2 and TRBJ1-1, with D unclear. CDR1 and CDR2 from the germline V gene are SNHLY and FYNNEI. V was cut by 6 bases and J by 0 bases, with 11 bases left in between. The length of the CDR3 is 14 residues. In nucleotides, the CDR3 is TGTGCCAGCAGCGTCTCTACAGTGAACACTGAAGCTTTCTTT. Amino acid sequence: CASSVSTVNTEAFF.

The chain links TRBV7-2 to TRBJ2-5; 9 positions match TRBD2. The CDR3 is 14 residues long. Germline CDR1 and CDR2: SGHTA and FQGNSA. The ends lost 1 base at V and 4 bases at J; junction bases unmatched: 1. This CDR3 reads CASSLVSGRETQYF. CDR3 nucleotide sequence: TGTGCCAGCAGCTTAGTTAGCGGGAGAGAGACCCAGTACTTC.

The V call is TRBV19, the J call TRBJ2-3; no reliable D call. With 9 bases removed from V and 1 base from J, the gap between germline ends came to 11 bases. Looked up from germline, CDR1 is LNHDA and CDR2 is SQIVND (reference sequence). This CDR3 has 13 residues. CDR3 coding DNA: TGTGCCAGCGAGGTCCTTGGCACAGATACGCAGTATTTT. It is translated as CASEVLGTDTQYF. Full variable domain (missing parts from reference TRBV19 and TRBJ2-3): DGGITQSPKYLFRKEGQNVTLSCEQNLNHDAMYWYRQDPGQGLRLIYYSQIVNDFQKGDIAEGYSVSREKKESFPLTVTSAQKNPTAFYLCASEVLGTDTQYFGPGTRLTVL.

V gene TRBV7-2 combines with J gene TRBJ1-2; TRBD1 matches at 7 bases. Losses at the gene ends were 0 bases for V and 2 bases for J; bases not matched to a gene: 6. The CDR3 runs to 16 residues. CDR1 SGHTA and CDR2 FQGNSA come from the germline V gene. The CDR3 coding sequence is TGTGCCAGCAGCTTAGCAGGGGGCGAACGCAACTATGGCTACACCTTC. Translating gives CASSLAGGERNYGYTF.

The chain links TRBV10-3 to TRBJ2-5; 10 positions match TRBD2. This CDR3 spans 19 amino acids. The V gene's germline CDR1 is ENHRY and CDR2 SYGVKD. Trimming cost V 2 bases and J 2 bases; bases outside gene matches: 14. This CDR3 is CAISEPTGWASGRQETQYF. In DNA, the CDR3 is TGTGCCATCAGTGAGCCCACGGGCTGGGCTAGCGGGAGACAAGAGACCCAGTACTTC.

V is TRBV5-6 and J is TRBJ2-1, with D unresolved. Trimming shortened V by 3 bases and J by 4 bases, and 2 bases separated the two germline ends. This CDR3 has 11 amino acids. Germline V CDR1 and CDR2: SGHDT, YYEEEE. CDR3 in amino acids: CASSSYNEQFF. CDR3 nucleotides: TGTGCCAGCAGCTCTTACAATGAGCAGTTCTTC.

The chain joins TRBV10-1 to TRBJ1-1; D is undetermined. CDR1 is WNHNN and CDR2 is SYGVQD in the germline V gene (reference sequence). Trimming took off 5 bases at V and 4 bases at J, with 11 bases between the two ends. The CDR3 length is 13 residues. This CDR3 reads CASSSSRTTEAFF. In DNA form, the CDR3 reads TGCGCCAGCAGTTCCTCCAGGACCACTGAAGCTTTCTTT.

This rearrangement joins TRBV27 to TRBJ2-1; D not certain. V shed 0 bases and J shed 11 bases, with 8 bases lying between them. CDR3 length: 12 amino acids. Germline loops: CDR1 MNHEY, CDR2 SMNVEV (reference sequence). CDR3 loop: CASSLSERQQFF. The DNA of the CDR3 is TGTGCCAGCAGTTTATCGGAGAGACAGCAGTTCTTC.

The V call is TRBV10-3, the J call TRBJ1-1, with D perhaps TRBD1 (6 bases). CDR1 is ENHRY and CDR2 is SYGVKD in the germline V gene. The V end lost 6 bases, the J end lost 1 base, and 21 bases lay between the germline ends. The CDR3 length is 17 residues. The CDR3 DNA follows: TGTGCCATCAGCAAGACAGGCGAATTCACAACGAACACTGAAGCTTTCTTT. Amino acid sequence: CAISKTGEFTTNTEAFF.